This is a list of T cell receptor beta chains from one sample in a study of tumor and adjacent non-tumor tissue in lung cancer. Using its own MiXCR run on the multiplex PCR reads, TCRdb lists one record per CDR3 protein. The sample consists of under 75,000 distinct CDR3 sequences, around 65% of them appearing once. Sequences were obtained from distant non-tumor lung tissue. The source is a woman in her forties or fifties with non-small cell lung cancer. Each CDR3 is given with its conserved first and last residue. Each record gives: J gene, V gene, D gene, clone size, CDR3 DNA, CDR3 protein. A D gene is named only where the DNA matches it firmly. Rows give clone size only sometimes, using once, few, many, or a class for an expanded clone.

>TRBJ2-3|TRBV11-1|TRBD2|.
TGTGCCAGCAGCTTAGCTGTTCAGGGCGGGAGGGACACAGATACGCAGTATTTT
CASSLAVQGGRDTDTQYF
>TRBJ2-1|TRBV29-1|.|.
TGCAGCGTTGAGGTTGGTGAGAGGGCCAAGAATGAGCAGTTCTTC
CSVEVGERAKNEQFF
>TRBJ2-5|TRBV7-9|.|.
TGTGCCAGCAGCTTACTTCCAACCAGGCAGTCGGAGACCCAGTACTTC
CASSLLPTRQSETQYF
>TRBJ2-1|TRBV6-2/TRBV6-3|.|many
TGTGCCAGCAGTTACTCCCGAGCTGAGCAGTTCTTC
CASSYSRAEQFF
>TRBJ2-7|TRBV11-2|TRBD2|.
TGTGCCAGCAACCTTAGAATTCTAGCGGAAGAGAGTTCCTACGAGCAGTACTTC
CASNLRILAEESSYEQYF
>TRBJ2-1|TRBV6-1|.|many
TGTGCCAGCACGTCCAGGGCAATGATGGGCAATGAGCAGTTCTTC
CASTSRAMMGNEQFF
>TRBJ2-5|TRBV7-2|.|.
TGTGCCAGCAGCTCCTCCTTCGGCAGGGCGGAGACCCAGTACTTC
CASSSSFGRAETQYF
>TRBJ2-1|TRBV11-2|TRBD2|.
TGTGCCGGCAGCCTGATGATACTAGCGGGGGACAATGAGCGGTTCTTC
CAGSLMILAGDNERFF
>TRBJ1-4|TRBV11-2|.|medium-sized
TGTGCCAGCAGCTTAACCCGGGACACTGGGGGGAGGAAACTGTTTTTT
CASSLTRDTGGRKLFF
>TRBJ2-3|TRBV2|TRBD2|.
TGTGCCAGCAGTGAACCAAGGGAGGGAGGAAGGAGGACAGATACGCAGTATTTT
CASSEPREGGRRTDTQYF
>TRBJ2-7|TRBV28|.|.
TGTGCCAGTAGTTCCCGGACACGGGCTTGGGATCAGTACTTC
CASSSRTRAWDQYF
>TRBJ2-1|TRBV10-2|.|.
TGCGCCAGCAAGGAGGTGCAGGGTGAGCAGTTCTTC
CASKEVQGEQFF
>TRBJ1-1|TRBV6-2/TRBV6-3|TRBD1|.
TGTGCTAACAGTGGTGACAGGGGCTGGTACACTGAAGCTTTCTTT
CANSGDRGWYTEAFF
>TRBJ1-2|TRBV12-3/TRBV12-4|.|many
TGTGCCAGCAGTTTAGCGCCTAATAACTATGGCTACACCTTC
CASSLAPNNYGYTF
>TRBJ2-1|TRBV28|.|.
TGTGCCAGAAGTTTAGTCGGTGCCAGCTCGGAGCAGTTCTTC
CARSLVGASSEQFF
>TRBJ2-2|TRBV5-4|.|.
TGTGTCAGCAGCCGCTCCCGGGGCGCGAACACCGGGGAGCTGTTTTTT
CVSSRSRGANTGELFF
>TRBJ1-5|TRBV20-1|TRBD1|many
TGCAGTGCTAGAGACAGGGGGCTCGATCAGCCCCAGCATTTT
CSARDRGLDQPQHF
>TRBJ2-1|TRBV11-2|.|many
TGTGCCAGCATCTTAGATCTGAGTGAGCAGTTCTTC
CASILDLSEQFF
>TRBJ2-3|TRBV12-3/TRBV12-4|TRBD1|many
TGTGCCAGCAGCGGCCGGACAGGTCGCAGAGATACGCAGTATTTT
CASSGRTGRRDTQYF
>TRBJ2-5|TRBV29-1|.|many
TGCAGCGTTGAAGAGGTCCGGACCGCCAAAGAGACCCAGTACTTC
CSVEEVRTAKETQYF
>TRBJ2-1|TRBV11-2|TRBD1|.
TGTGCCAGCAGCTTCAGGGGGCGTGGGCGTAGTGATGAGCAGCTCTTC
CASSFRGRGRSDEQLF
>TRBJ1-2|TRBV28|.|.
TGTGCCAGCAGTCCCCCCGGGGGGCATTATGGCTACACCTTC
CASSPPGGHYGYTF
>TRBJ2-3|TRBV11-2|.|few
TGTGCCAGCAGCTTAGAAATGTGGGCGGAGACGACAGATACGCAGTATTTT
CASSLEMWAETTDTQYF
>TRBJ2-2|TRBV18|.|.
TGTGCCAGCTCACCACCGGAAGGCCATAACACCGGAGAGCTGTTTTTT
CASSPPEGHNTGELFF
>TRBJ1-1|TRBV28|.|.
TGTGCCAGCAGTTTATGGCGCCTCCATAAACTCAATGAAGCTTTCTTT
CASSLWRLHKLNEAFF
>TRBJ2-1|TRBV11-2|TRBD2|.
TGTGCCAGCAGCTTCGTGGGCGGGGGGGACGAGCAGTTCTTC
CASSFVGGGDEQFF
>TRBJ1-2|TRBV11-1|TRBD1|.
TGTGCCAGCAGCTGGACAGGGGCTAATGGCTACACCTTC
CASSWTGANGYTF
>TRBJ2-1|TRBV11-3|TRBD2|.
TGTGCCAGTAGCTTAGCGGGAATCCTCTCCCACAATGAGCAGTTCTTC
CASSLAGILSHNEQFF
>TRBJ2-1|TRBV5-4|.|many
TGTGCCAGCAGCCCAGGACCCACCTCCTACAATGAGCAGTTCTTC
CASSPGPTSYNEQFF
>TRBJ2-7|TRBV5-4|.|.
TGTGCCAGCAACTCCAGTGGAGAAAACTACGAGCAGTACTTC
CASNSSGENYEQYF
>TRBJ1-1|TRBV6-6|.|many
TGTGCCAGCGGCCGAGAGACAGGCCACACTGAAGCTTTCTTT
CASGRETGHTEAFF
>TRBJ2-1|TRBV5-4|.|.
TGTGCCAGCATCTTTTTCGAGGGACCTAAAGGTGAGCAGTTCTTC
CASIFFEGPKGEQFF
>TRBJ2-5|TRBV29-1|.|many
TGCAGCGTTCAGGACGGACAAGAGACCCAGTACTTC
CSVQDGQETQYF